The next 23 T cell receptor beta chains were all read from a single sample in a study of OX40 agonist ivuxolimab in advanced cancers. The table came from immunoSEQ multiplex PCR; TCRdb's copy has only in-frame clones and leaves some out. Among 65,000 to 80,000 clones listed, 89% were seen once. The sample was CD4+ or CD8+ T cells sorted from blood, taken in a trial of the OX40 agonist ivuxolimab. Source of these receptors: an adult with an advanced solid tumor such as melanoma, head and neck, liver or kidney cancer.

The rearrangement uses TRBV7-2 and TRBJ2-7; the D call may be TRBD1 or TRBD2 (5 bases each). The CDR3 has 14 amino acids. The germline V gene has CDR1 SGHTA and CDR2 FQGNSA. V was pared by 2 bases and J by 6 bases, with 14 bases between. The CDR3 protein is CASSLFGTTFEQYF. In nucleotides, the CDR3 is TGTGCCAGCAGCTTATTCGGGACCACCTTCGAGCAGTACTTC.

This rearrangement joins TRBV6-5 to TRBJ1-2; D is uncertain. Deletions cut 0 bases from V and 8 bases from J, with 10 bases between. Germline CDR1 MNHEY, CDR2 SVGAGI. CDR3 length equals 13 residues. As DNA, the CDR3 is TGTGCCAGCAGTTACTCGTTAGCGTGGGGCTACACCTTC. Residues: CASSYSLAWGYTF.

This clone has a single count. The rearrangement links TRBV6-6 to TRBJ1-2; D is unresolved. Germline CDR1 reads MNHNY; CDR2 reads SVGAGI (reference sequence). Trimming took 5 bases from V and 1 from J, leaving 11 bases between them. The CDR3 sequence is 14 residues long. The chain's CDR3 is CASSDRLHNYGYTF. In nucleotides, the CDR3 is TGTGCCAGCAGTGACCGACTACATAACTATGGCTACACCTTC.

The chain employs TRBV2 and TRBJ2-7; no reliable D call. Trimming left V 2 bases short and J 6 bases short, with 11 bases between. The V gene's germline CDR1 is SNHLY and CDR2 FYNNEI. The CDR3 length is 13 residues. CDR3: CASSERNLSEQYF. Written as DNA, the CDR3 is TGTGCCAGCAGTGAAAGAAATCTTTCCGAGCAGTACTTC.

The rearrangement uses TRBV7-8 and TRBJ2-3, with 7 positions matching TRBD1. The CDR3 is 14 amino acids. Germline V gene data show CDR1 as SGHVS and CDR2 as FQNEAQ. Trimming cost V 5 bases and J 3 bases; bases outside gene matches: 5. In DNA form, the CDR3 reads TGTGCCAGCAGCCCGAACAGGGGAACAGATACGCAGTATTTT. Translating gives CASSPNRGTDTQYF.

The chain has TRBV27 and TRBJ2-2; 11 positions agree with TRBD1. With 2 bases clipped from V and 4 bases from J, the junction kept 3 bases outside the gene matches. Germline loops: CDR1 MNHEY, CDR2 SMNVEV (reference sequence). The CDR3 loop spans 16 amino acids. CDR3 residues: CASSLRGQGGTGELFF. The CDR3 DNA reads as TGTGCCAGCAGTTTAAGGGGACAGGGGGGCACCGGGGAGCTGTTTTTT.

The CDR3 sequence: CASSFATEETQYF. The CDR3 DNA follows: TGCGCCAGCAGCTTCGCTACAGAAGAGACCCAGTACTTC. The chain is built from TRBV5-1 and TRBJ2-5; D is ambiguous. Germline V gives CDR1 SGHRS, CDR2 YFSETQ. V dropped 2 bases and J dropped 3 bases, with 8 bases sitting between them. CDR3 length equals 13 residues.

The rearrangement links TRBV4-1 to TRBJ2-7, with D perhaps TRBD1 (5 bases). The CDR3 sequence is 14 residues long. V dropped 4 bases and J dropped 6 bases, with 16 bases sitting between them. The germline CDR1 and CDR2 sequences are MGHRA and YSYEKL. CDR3 sequence: CASSPDKGPLEQYF. The CDR3, as DNA: TGCGCCAGCAGCCCGGACAAAGGGCCCCTCGAGCAGTACTTC.

The chain carries TRBV2 and TRBJ2-1; no clear D gene. V lost 6 bases and J lost 9, with 15 bases in between. The CDR3 has 13 residues. CDR1 SNHLY and CDR2 FYNNEI come from the germline V gene. CDR3 sequence (DNA): TGTGCCAGCAGGGGGATCGGAGTTACTGAGCAGTTCTTC. Its translation is CASRGIGVTEQFF.

The V gene is TRBV20-1, the J gene TRBJ2-7, with 8 bases aligning to TRBD2. The CDR3 is 11 residues long. The V gene's germline CDR1 is DFQATT and CDR2 SNEGSKA (reference sequence). After removal of 5 bases from V and 7 bases from J, the junction contained 4 bases not matched to a gene. The CDR3 DNA sequence: TGCAGTGCTGGGACTAGTAGGGAGCAGTACTTC. Translation gives CSAGTSREQYF.

CDR3 amino acids: CASGLVQGAWNEQFF. CDR3 nucleotides: TGTGCTAGTGGTTTGGTCCAGGGGGCGTGGAATGAGCAGTTCTTC. This chain connects TRBV12-5 to TRBJ2-1; 8 nucleotides line up with TRBD1. From germline, CDR1 is LGHNT and CDR2 FRNRAP. Trimming at V came to 0 bases and at J to 7 bases, leaving 5 bases not matched to a gene. The CDR3 has 15 residues.

Only one count was recorded for this clone. The rearrangement links TRBV25-1 to TRBJ2-7; 9 bases fit TRBD2. The CDR3 extends over 16 amino acids. Germline lookup yields CDR1 MGHDK and CDR2 SYGVNS. J gave up 5 bases and V 7 bases, and 15 bases lay outside the gene matches. CDR3 sequence reads: CASKAPSVAGVNEQYF. The DNA for the CDR3 is TGTGCCAGCAAGGCCCCTTCGGTAGCGGGAGTAAACGAGCAGTACTTC.

The V call is TRBV29-1, the J call TRBJ2-5; D is ambiguous. Germline V lookup: CDR1 SQVTM, CDR2 ANQGSEA. There are 14 residues in the CDR3. Trimming shortened V by 5 bases and J by 2 bases, and 15 bases separated the two germline ends. The CDR3 coding sequence is TGCAGCGTTAGTTTGAGGATGAAACAAGAGACCCAGTACTTC. Amino acids: CSVSLRMKQETQYF.

The chain combines TRBV7-2 with TRBJ1-2; weak D call: TRBD1 (6 bases). This CDR3 is built from 14 residues. V lost 6 bases to trimming and J lost 7 bases, with 18 bases between them. The germline gives CDR1 SGHTA, CDR2 FQGNSA. CDR3 in DNA: TGTGCCAGCAGTGGCCAGGGGCCACAGGGTGGCTACACCTTC. Translated: CASSGQGPQGGYTF.

The chain recombines TRBV7-9 with TRBJ1-3, with unresolved D. The CDR3 loop spans 19 amino acids. Germline V lookup: CDR1 SEHNR, CDR2 FQNEAQ (reference sequence). Trimming left V 6 bases short and J 0 bases short, with 24 bases between. CDR3 bases: TGTGCCAGCAGGGCGGTGTATCAAGAACAATTCCGCTCTGGAAACACCATATATTTT. This encodes CASRAVYQEQFRSGNTIYF.

The rearrangement joins TRBV5-1 to TRBJ1-4, with D perhaps matching TRBD1 (6 bases). The V and J ends lost 3 bases and 6 bases respectively, with 9 bases between them. Germline CDR1 SGHRS, CDR2 YFSETQ. This CDR3 contains 13 residues. CDR3 in DNA: TGCGCCAGCAGCTCCGGACAGTATGAAAAACTGTTTTTT. Translating gives CASSSGQYEKLFF.

This chain links TRBV18 with TRBJ1-1; D is uncertain. Germline V CDR1 and CDR2: KGHSH, LQKENI. V lost 5 bases and J 4 bases, leaving 14 bases between the germline ends. The length of the CDR3 is 14 residues. The CDR3 protein is CASSGEGVGTEAFF. In DNA form, the CDR3 reads TGTGCCAGCTCAGGGGAGGGTGTCGGCACTGAAGCTTTCTTT.

This clone came up once. The V gene is TRBV27, the J gene TRBJ2-2, with 12 bases identical to TRBD1. The V gene end was trimmed by 10 bases and the J gene end by 6 bases; junction bases not matched to a gene: 9. CDR3 length: 15 amino acids. Germline V gene lookup returns CDR1 MNHEY and CDR2 SMNVEV (reference sequence). Here the CDR3 DNA reads TGTGCCACTCGAGCCGGGACAGGGGGCCCCGGGGAGCTGTTTTTT. Translated: CATRAGTGGPGELFF.

This clone occurred once. V is TRBV10-3 and J is TRBJ2-3, with D perhaps TRBD1 or TRBD2 (5 bases each). CDR1 is ENHRY, CDR2 SYGVKD, per germline. The V end lost 6 bases, the J end lost 4 bases, and 23 bases lay between the germline ends. CDR3 length: 17 residues. The CDR3 protein is CAIRTLPGRGAPDTQYF. DNA for the CDR3: TGTGCCATCAGGACCCTCCCGGGGAGAGGGGCACCAGATACGCAGTATTTT.

This clone came up once. The chain combines TRBV7-9 with TRBJ2-1; weak D call: TRBD2 (5 bases). The CDR3 has 15 amino acids. Trimming cost V 5 bases and J 0 bases, with 11 bases left between them. From germline, CDR1 is SEHNR and CDR2 FQNEAQ (reference sequence). The CDR3 loop reads CASSPEADSYNEQFF. The CDR3 DNA is TGTGCCAGCAGCCCGGAGGCGGACTCCTACAATGAGCAGTTCTTC.

The V and J genes are TRBV7-8 and TRBJ2-1; no firm D call. The germline V gene has CDR1 SGHVS and CDR2 FQNEAQ. V lost 1 base, J lost 3 bases, and 7 bases lay in between. The CDR3 has 14 amino acids. The CDR3 region is CASSLGAHYNEQFF. The CDR3 DNA is TGTGCCAGCAGCTTAGGGGCACACTACAATGAGCAGTTCTTC.

The chain has TRBV28 and TRBJ2-2, with D perhaps assigned TRBD1 or TRBD2 (5 bases each). Per germline, CDR1 MDHEN and CDR2 SYDVKM. This CDR3 has 13 amino acids. Between the trimmed V and J ends, which lost 2 bases and 6 bases, there was a span of 7 bases. DNA of the CDR3: TGTGCCAGCAGTTTACAGGGAGCCGGGGAGCTGTTTTTT. Its protein is CASSLQGAGELFF.

The V and J genes are TRBV10-3 and TRBJ2-7; no firm D call. The CDR3 has 14 amino acids. Trimming left V 10 bases short and J 7 bases short, with 23 bases between. Germline CDR1 is ENHRY and CDR2 is SYGVKD. CDR3 nucleotides: TGTGCCACCTCCTCTGGCGGACCGACCTTTGAGCAGTACTTC. The encoded protein is CATSSGGPTFEQYF.